Listed below are T cell receptor beta chains from one sample, sequenced in a study of OX40 agonist ivuxolimab in advanced cancers. Some clones are missing from TCRdb's copy, which holds only in-frame ones; the method was immunoSEQ multiplex PCR. There are around 30,000 clones in the sample; over 85% occur only once, and 35% to 40% lies in the top ten. Sample: CD4+ or CD8+ T cells sorted from blood, taken in a trial of the OX40 agonist ivuxolimab. All receptors come from an adult with an advanced solid tumor such as melanoma, head and neck, liver or kidney cancer. CDR3s include the opening cysteine and the closing phenylalanine or tryptophan. Each record gives: D gene, J gene, V gene, clone size, CDR3 DNA, CDR3 protein. D genes are given only for firm matches. A clone size is listed for some rows: how often the clone was seen (once, few, many), or a class if it is expanded.

NA TRBJ2-3 TRBV11-2 NA TGTGCCAGCAGCTTATCGTGGGCCCCCCCCACAGATACGCAGTATTTT CASSLSWAPPTDTQYF
NA TRBJ2-1 TRBV30 NA TGTGCCTGGATAAGGCCCAGTCTCAACGAGCAGTTCTTC CAWIRPSLNEQFF
TRBD1 TRBJ1-3 TRBV5-6 NA TGTGCCAGTATGCAGGGGGGGTCTGGAAACACCATATATTTT CASMQGGSGNTIYF
NA TRBJ2-5 TRBV4-1 once TGCGCCAGCAGCCACCCAACGAGGGATCAAGAGACCCAGTACTTC CASSHPTRDQETQYF
NA TRBJ2-1 TRBV2 NA TGTGCCATCCACTCGGCGGGTGAGCAGTTCTTC CAIHSAGEQFF
TRBD1 TRBJ2-7 TRBV15 NA TGTGCCACCAGCTCCCGGGCCTACGGGACAGGCTCCTACGAGCAGTACTTC CATSSRAYGTGSYEQYF
NA TRBJ1-5 TRBV6-5 NA TGTGCCAGTTCTCAGCCCCAGCATTTT CASSQPQHF
TRBD2 TRBJ2-2 TRBV6-5 NA TGTGCCAGCAGTACTAGCGGAACAATCGGGGAGCTGTTTTTT CASSTSGTIGELFF
TRBD2 TRBJ2-5 TRBV27 NA TGTGCCAGCAGTTTATCGTTCCAAGCGGGGCCACAAGAGACCCAGTACTTC CASSLSFQAGPQETQYF
NA TRBJ2-1 TRBV9 NA TGTGCCAGCACTAGGACAGGGAGGGACCACAATGAGCAGTTCTTC CASTRTGRDHNEQFF
NA TRBJ2-7 TRBV4-1 NA TGCGCCAGCAGCCAAGCACCAATGGCAACGGGGAACTACGAGCAGTACTTC CASSQAPMATGNYEQYF
TRBD1 TRBJ2-7 TRBV4-1 NA TGCGCCAGCAGCCCTGGGACAGGGGGCGACGAGCAGTACTTC CASSPGTGGDEQYF
NA TRBJ2-3 TRBV29-1 NA TGCAGCGTTCTCGCAGGGATAAGCACAGATACGCAGTATTTT CSVLAGISTDTQYF
NA TRBJ2-5 TRBV5-1 once TGCGCCAGCAGCTTAGAAAGGGCGGTGGGGGAGACCCAGTACTTC CASSLERAVGETQYF
TRBD2 TRBJ2-7 TRBV14 medium-sized TGTGCCAGCAGCCAATCTAGCGGGGTCCCCTACGAGCAGTACTTC CASSQSSGVPYEQYF
NA TRBJ2-1 TRBV5-6 once TGTGCCAGCAGCTTGCGGGTCAGGGCCTACAATGAGCAGTTCTTC CASSLRVRAYNEQFF
NA TRBJ2-3 TRBV27 once TGTGCCAGCAGCTCATTTACGGGGAGTAGCACAGATACGCAGTATTTT CASSSFTGSSTDTQYF
TRBD1 TRBJ1-1 TRBV7-9 NA TGTGCCAGCAGCCCTCCTGGACAGGGGGCCAACACTGAAGCTTTCTTT CASSPPGQGANTEAFF
TRBD2 TRBJ2-7 TRBV27 NA TGTGCCAGCAGTCTCGCGGGGGGGGCCCTCTACGAGCAGTACTTC CASSLAGGALYEQYF
TRBD1 TRBJ2-7 TRBV11-1 NA TGTGCCAGCAGCTCGACAGGGGCCGAGCAGTACTTC CASSSTGAEQYF
TRBD1 TRBJ1-4 TRBV30 NA TGTGCCTGGAGTAAGGGACAGGGAAACGAAAAACTGTTTTTT CAWSKGQGNEKLFF
NA TRBJ1-2 TRBV7-9 NA TGTGCCAGCAGCTGGCAGGGGCATTATGGCTACACCTTC CASSWQGHYGYTF
NA TRBJ2-3 TRBV11-2 NA TGTGCCAGCAGCTTAGGGGCGTCGGCGGGCACAGATACGCAGTATTTT CASSLGASAGTDTQYF
TRBD2 TRBJ2-7 TRBV7-8 NA TGTGCCAGCAGCCTCGTGGGGGGAGGGCCCTCCTACGAGCAGTACTTC CASSLVGGGPSYEQYF
NA TRBJ2-7 TRBV29-1 NA TGCAGCGTTGAAGCAATTGACCGAGAAGACCAGTACTTC CSVEAIDREDQYF
NA TRBJ1-2 TRBV19 NA TGTGCCAGTAGTCACGGGCAGGTTAATGGCTACACCTTC CASSHGQVNGYTF
TRBD2 TRBJ2-7 TRBV7-2 NA TGTGCCAGCAGCTTTGGGACTAGCGGGGGGGACGAGCAGTACTTC CASSFGTSGGDEQYF
TRBD1 TRBJ2-2 TRBV18 NA TGTGCCAGCTCATCACAGGGGGCTTCCGGGGAGCTGTTTTTT CASSSQGASGELFF
NA TRBJ1-2 TRBV7-9 NA TGTGCCAGCAGCTTATACAGAGGGCCAGAGGGCTACACCTTC CASSLYRGPEGYTF
TRBD1 TRBJ2-5 TRBV25-1 NA TGTGCCAGCAGTGAAAGCAGGGGGAGAGGAGAGACCCAGTACTTC CASSESRGRGETQYF
TRBD2 TRBJ2-3 TRBV5-4 NA TGTGCCAGCAGCGGAGCGGGAGAACGCACAGATACGCAGTATTTT CASSGAGERTDTQYF
TRBD1 TRBJ2-7 TRBV7-6 NA TGTGCCAGCAGCTCCCCGGGACAGGGCGACGGATTTCTACGGGAGCAGTACTTC CASSSPGQGDGFLREQYF
TRBD2 TRBJ2-3 TRBV15 NA TGTGCCACCAGCATGGGGGTGGCCCTCCGGCTAGCGGGAGAGACTAGCACAGATACGCAGTATTTT CATSMGVALRLAGETSTDTQYF
NA TRBJ2-1 TRBV23-1 NA TGCGCCAGCAGTCAAGGGTTTCTCAATGAGCAGTTCTTC CASSQGFLNEQFF
NA TRBJ2-5 TRBV29-1 NA TGCAGCGTGGAAGGGCCCTACCGGCGGGAGACCCAGTACTTC CSVEGPYRRETQYF
NA TRBJ2-3 TRBV12-5 NA TGTGCTAGTGGTTTGTGGGGGGCCCATTCTAGCACAGATACGCAGTATTTT CASGLWGAHSSTDTQYF
TRBD1 TRBJ1-1 TRBV28 NA TGTGCCAGCAGCAAAAGACAGGGGGTGAACACTGAAGCTTTCTTT CASSKRQGVNTEAFF
TRBD1 TRBJ2-7 TRBV19 NA TGTGCCAGTAGTTCCCCGGACAGGGGGTCATCCTACGAGCAGTACTTC CASSSPDRGSSYEQYF
NA TRBJ2-2 TRBV19 NA TGTGCCAGTAGTATAGGTCCGGGGTCCGGGGAGCTGTTTTTT CASSIGPGSGELFF
NA TRBJ1-2 TRBV30 few TGTGCCTGGAGTTTTATGGGTGGCTACACCTTC CAWSFMGGYTF
NA TRBJ2-7 TRBV5-6 NA TGTGCCAGCAGCTTCGGGCCCGAGCAGTACTTC CASSFGPEQYF
NA TRBJ2-1 TRBV14 NA TGTGCCAGCAGAGCGATGGGCCTCAATGAGCAGTTCTTC CASRAMGLNEQFF
NA TRBJ2-3 TRBV13 once TGTGCCAGCAGCCGGGGAGCGGGCCCTCGCACAGATACGCAGTATTTT CASSRGAGPRTDTQYF